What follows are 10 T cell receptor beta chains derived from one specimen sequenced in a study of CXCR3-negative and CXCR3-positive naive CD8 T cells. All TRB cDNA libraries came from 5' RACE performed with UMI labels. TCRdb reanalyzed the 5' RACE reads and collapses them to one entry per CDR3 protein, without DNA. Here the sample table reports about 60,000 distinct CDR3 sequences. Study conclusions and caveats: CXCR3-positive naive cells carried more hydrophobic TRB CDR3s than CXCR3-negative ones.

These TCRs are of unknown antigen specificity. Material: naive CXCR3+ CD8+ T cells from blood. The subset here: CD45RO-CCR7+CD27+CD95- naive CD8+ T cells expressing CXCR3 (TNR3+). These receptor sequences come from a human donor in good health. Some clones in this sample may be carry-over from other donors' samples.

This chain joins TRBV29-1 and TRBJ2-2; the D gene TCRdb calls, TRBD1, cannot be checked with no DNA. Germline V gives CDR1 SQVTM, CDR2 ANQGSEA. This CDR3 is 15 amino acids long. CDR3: CSVFGQGTNTGELFF.

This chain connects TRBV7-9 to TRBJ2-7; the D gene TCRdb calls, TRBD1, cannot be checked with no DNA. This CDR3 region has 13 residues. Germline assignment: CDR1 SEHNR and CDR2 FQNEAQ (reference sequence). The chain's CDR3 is CASSLGTRDEQYF.

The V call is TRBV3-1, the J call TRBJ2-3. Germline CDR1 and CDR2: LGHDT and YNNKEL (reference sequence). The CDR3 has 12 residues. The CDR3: CASGPDTDTQYF.

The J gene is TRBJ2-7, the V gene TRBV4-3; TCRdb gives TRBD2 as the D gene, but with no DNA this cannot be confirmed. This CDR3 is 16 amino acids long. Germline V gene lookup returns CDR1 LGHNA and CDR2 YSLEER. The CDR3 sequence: CASSQGCGPQNDEQYF.

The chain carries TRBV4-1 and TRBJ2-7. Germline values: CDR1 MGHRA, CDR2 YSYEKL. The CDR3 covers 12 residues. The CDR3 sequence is CASSQDSYEQYF.

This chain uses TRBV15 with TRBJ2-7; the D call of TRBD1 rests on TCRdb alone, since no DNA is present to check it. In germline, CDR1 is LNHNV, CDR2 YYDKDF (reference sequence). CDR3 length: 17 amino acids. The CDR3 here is CATSPGTGTGLSYEQYF. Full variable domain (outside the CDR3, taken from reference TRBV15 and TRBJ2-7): DAMVIQNPRYQVTQFGKPVTLSCSQTLNHNVMYWYQQKSSQAPKLLFHYYDKDFNNEADTPDNFQSRRPNTSFCFLDIRSPGLGDTAMYLCATSPGTGTGLSYEQYFGPGTRLTVT.

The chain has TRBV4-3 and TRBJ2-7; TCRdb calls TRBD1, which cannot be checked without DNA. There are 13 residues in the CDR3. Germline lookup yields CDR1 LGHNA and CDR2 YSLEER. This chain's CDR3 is CASSQYDSYEQYF.

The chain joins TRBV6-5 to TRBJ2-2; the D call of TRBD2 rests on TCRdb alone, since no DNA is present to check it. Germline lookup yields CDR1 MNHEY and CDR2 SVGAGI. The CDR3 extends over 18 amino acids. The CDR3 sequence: CASSYMTSGGPNTGELFF.

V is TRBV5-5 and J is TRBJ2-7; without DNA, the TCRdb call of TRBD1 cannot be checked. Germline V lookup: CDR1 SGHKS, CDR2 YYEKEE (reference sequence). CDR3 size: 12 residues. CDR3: CASSPPGDEQYF.

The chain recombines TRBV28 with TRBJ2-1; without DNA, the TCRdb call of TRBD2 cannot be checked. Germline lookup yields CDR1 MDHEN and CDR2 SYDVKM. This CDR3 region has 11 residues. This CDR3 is CASRGGNEQFF.